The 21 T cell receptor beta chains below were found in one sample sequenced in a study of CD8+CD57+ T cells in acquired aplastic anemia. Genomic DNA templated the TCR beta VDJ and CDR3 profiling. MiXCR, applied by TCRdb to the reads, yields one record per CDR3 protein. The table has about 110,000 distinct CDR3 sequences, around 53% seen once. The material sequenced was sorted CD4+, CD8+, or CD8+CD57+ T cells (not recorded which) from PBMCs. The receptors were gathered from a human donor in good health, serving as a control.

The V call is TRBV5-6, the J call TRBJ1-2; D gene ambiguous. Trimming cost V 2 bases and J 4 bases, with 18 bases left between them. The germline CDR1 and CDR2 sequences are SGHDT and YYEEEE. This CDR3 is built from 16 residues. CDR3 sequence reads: CASSFDHSRGGYGYTF. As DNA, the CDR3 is TGTGCCAGCAGCTTTGATCATTCACGGGGTGGCTATGGCTACACCTTC.

The CDR3 reads CASSPRDLYGYTF. The DNA of the CDR3 is TGTGCCAGCAGCCCCCGGGACCTTTATGGCTACACCTTC. The chain recombines TRBV7-3 with TRBJ1-2, with D perhaps matching TRBD1 (5 bases). This CDR3 region has 13 residues. V lost 5 bases and J 5 bases, leaving 12 bases between the germline ends. In germline, CDR1 is SGHTA, CDR2 FQGTGA.

CDR3 coding DNA: TGTGCCAGCAGCTTAAATGCCCCTGACTACAATCAGCCCCAGCATTTT. Translation: CASSLNAPDYNQPQHF. V and J are TRBV11-2 and TRBJ1-5; D is undetermined. V dropped 2 bases and J dropped 3 bases, with 14 bases sitting between them. The V gene's germline CDR1 is SGHAT and CDR2 FQNNGV. The CDR3 covers 16 residues.

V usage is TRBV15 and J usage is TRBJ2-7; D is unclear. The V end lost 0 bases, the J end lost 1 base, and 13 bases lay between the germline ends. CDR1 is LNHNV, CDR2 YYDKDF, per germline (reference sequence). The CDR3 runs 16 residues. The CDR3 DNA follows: TGTGCCACCAGCAGAGATCGGCTGACACTATCCTACGAGCAGTACTTC. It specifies CATSRDRLTLSYEQYF.

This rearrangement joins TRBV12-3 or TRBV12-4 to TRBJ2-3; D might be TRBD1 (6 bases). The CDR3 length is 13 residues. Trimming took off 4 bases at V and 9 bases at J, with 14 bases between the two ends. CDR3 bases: TGTGCCAGCAGTTCTCAGGACAGAGGGACGCAGTATTTT. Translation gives CASSSQDRGTQYF.

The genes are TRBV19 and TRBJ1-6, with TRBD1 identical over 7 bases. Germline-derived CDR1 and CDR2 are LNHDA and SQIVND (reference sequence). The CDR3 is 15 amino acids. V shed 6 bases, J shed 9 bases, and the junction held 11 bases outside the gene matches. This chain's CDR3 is CASRPPGRGSSPLHF. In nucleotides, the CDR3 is TGTGCCAGTAGACCTCCAGGCAGGGGGAGTTCACCCCTCCACTTT.

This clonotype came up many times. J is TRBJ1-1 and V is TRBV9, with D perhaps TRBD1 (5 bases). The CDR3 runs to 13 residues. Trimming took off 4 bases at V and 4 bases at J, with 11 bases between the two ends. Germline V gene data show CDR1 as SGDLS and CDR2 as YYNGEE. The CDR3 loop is CASSLGVSTEAFF. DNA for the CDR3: TGTGCCAGCAGCCTGGGGGTGAGCACTGAAGCTTTCTTT.

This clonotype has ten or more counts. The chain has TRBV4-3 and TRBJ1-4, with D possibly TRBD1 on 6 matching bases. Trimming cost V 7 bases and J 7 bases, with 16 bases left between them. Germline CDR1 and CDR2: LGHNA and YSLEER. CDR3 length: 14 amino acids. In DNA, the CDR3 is TGCGCCAGCAAAACGTGGGGGGCGCGTGAAAAACTGTTTTTT. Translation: CASKTWGAREKLFF.

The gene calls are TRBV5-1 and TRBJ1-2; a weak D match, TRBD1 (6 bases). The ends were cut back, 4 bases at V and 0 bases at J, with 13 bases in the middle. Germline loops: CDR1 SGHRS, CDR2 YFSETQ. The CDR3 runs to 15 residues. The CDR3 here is CASSQDRPTNYGYTF. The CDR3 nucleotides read TGCGCCAGCAGCCAGGACAGACCAACTAACTATGGCTACACCTTC.

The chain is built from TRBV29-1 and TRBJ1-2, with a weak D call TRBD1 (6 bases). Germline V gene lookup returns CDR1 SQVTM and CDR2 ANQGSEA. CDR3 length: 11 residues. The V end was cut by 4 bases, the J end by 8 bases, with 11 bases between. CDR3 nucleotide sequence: TGCAGCGTTGGGAGGACAGAGGGCTACACCTTC. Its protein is CSVGRTEGYTF.

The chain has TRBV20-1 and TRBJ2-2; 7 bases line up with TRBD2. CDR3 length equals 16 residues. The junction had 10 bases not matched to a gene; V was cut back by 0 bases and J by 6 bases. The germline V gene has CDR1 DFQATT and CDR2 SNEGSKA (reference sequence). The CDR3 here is CSARDSWTSRSGELFF. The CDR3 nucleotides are TGCAGTGCTAGAGATTCCTGGACTAGTCGGTCCGGGGAGCTGTTTTTT.

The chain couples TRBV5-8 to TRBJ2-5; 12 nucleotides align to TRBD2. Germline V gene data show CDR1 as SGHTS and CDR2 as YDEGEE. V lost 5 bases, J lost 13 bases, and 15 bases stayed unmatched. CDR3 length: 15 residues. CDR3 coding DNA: TGTGCCAGCAGTCCTTCGGGGGCTAGCGGGGGGGTTTTGTACTTC. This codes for CASSPSGASGGVLYF.

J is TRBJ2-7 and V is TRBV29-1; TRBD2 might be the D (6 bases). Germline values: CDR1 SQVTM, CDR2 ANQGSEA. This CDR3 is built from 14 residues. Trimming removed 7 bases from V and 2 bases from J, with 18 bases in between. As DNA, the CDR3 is TGCAGCGCTCAACTAGCTGAAAGGGCCTACGAGCAGTACTTC. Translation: CSAQLAERAYEQYF.

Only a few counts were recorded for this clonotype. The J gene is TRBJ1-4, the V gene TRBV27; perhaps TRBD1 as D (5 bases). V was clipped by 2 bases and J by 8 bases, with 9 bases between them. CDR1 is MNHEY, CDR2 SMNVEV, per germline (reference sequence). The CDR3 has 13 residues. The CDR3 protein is CASSLGRAEKLFF. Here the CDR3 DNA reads TGTGCCAGCAGTTTAGGCAGGGCGGAAAAACTGTTTTTT.

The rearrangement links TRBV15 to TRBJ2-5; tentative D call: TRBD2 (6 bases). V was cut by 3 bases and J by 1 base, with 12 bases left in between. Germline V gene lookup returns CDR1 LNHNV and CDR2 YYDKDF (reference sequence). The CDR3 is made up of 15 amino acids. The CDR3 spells CATSREGDFQETQYF. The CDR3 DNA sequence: TGTGCCACCAGCAGGGAAGGGGACTTCCAAGAGACCCAGTACTTC.

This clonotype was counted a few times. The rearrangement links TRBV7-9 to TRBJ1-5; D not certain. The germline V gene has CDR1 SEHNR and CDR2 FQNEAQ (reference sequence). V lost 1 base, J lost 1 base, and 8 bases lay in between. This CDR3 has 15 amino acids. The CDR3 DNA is TGTGCCAGCAGCTTAGATGGGTCCAGCAATCAGCCCCAGCATTTT. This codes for CASSLDGSSNQPQHF.

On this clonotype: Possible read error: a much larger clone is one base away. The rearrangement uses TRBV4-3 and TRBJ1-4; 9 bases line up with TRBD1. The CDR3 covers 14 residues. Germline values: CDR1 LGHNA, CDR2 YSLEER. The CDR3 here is CASRADRGHEKLLF. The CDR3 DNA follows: TGCGCCAGCAGGGCGGACAGGGGCCATGAAAAACTGCTTTTT.

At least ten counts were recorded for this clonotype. CDR3 bases: TGTGCCAGCAGTCTAGGGTTCTCTCAGCCCCAGCATTTT. Its translation is CASSLGFSQPQHF. This sequence joins TRBV6-1 and TRBJ1-5; unclear D gene. CDR3 length: 13 amino acids. Germline V gives CDR1 MNHNS, CDR2 SASEGT. The V end was cut by 5 bases, the J end by 6 bases, with 11 bases between.

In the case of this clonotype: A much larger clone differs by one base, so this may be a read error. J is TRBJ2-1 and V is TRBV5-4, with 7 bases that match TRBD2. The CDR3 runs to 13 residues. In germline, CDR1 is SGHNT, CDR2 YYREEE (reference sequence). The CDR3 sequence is CAGSWTSGNEQFF. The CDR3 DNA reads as TGTGCCGGCAGCTGGACTAGTGGGAATGAGCAGTTCTTC.

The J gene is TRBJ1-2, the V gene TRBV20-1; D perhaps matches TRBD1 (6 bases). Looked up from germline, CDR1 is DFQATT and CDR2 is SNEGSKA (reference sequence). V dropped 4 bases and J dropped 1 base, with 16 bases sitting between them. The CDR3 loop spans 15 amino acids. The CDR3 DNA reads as TGCAGTGCTACCGATACAGGGACTTTTAACTATGGCTACACCTTC. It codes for CSATDTGTFNYGYTF.

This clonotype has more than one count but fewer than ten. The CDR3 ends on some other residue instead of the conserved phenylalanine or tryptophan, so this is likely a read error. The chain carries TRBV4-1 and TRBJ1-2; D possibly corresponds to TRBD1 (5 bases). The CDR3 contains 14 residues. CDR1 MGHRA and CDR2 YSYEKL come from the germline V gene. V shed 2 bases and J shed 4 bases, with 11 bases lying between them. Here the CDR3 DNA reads TGCGCCAGCAGCCAACACGGGACCCTCTATGGCTACACCCTC. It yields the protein CASSQHGTLYGYTL.